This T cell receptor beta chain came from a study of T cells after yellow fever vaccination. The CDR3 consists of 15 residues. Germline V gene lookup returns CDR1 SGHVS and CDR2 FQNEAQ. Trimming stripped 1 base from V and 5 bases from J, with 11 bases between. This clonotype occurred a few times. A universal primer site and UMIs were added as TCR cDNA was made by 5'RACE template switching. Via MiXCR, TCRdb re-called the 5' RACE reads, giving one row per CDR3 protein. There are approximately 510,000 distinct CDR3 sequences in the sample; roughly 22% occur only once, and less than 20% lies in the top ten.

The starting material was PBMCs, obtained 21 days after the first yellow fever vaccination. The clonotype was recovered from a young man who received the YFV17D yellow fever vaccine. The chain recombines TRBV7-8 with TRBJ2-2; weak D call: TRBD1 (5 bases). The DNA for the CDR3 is TGTGCCAGCAGCTTAGGCGCAGGGTCTACCGGGGAGCTGTTTTTT. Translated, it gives CASSLGAGSTGELFF.